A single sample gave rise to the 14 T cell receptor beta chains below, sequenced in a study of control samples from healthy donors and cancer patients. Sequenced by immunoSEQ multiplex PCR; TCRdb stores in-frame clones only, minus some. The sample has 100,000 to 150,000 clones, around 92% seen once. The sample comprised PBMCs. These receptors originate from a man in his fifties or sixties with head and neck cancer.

CDR3 region: CASSLWAAGLFYGYTF. In DNA form, the CDR3 reads TGTGCCAGCAGTTTATGGGCGGCAGGGCTTTTCTATGGCTACACCTTC. The J gene is TRBJ1-2, the V gene TRBV28, with D tentatively TRBD1 (5 bases). The V gene's germline CDR1 is MDHEN and CDR2 SYDVKM. The CDR3 runs 16 residues. V was shortened by 0 bases and J by 4 bases, with 15 bases between the two germline ends.

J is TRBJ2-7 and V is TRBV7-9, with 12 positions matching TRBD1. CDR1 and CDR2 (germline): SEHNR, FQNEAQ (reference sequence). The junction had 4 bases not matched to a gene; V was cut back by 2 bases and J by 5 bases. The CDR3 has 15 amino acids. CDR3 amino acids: CASSLWGQGADEQYF. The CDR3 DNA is TGTGCCAGCAGCTTATGGGGACAGGGGGCGGACGAGCAGTACTTC.

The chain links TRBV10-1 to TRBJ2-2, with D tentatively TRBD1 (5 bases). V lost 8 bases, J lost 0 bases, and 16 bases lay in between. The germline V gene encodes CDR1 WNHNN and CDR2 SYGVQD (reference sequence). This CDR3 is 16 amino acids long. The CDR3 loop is CASSPVGVPNTGELFF. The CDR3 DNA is TGCGCCAGCTCTCCCGTAGGGGTCCCGAACACCGGGGAGCTGTTTTTT.

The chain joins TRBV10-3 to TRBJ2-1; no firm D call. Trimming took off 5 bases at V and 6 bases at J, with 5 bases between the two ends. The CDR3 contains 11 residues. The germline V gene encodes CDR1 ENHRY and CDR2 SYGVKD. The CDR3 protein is CAISTPNEQFF. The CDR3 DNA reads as TGTGCCATCAGTACCCCCAATGAGCAGTTCTTC.

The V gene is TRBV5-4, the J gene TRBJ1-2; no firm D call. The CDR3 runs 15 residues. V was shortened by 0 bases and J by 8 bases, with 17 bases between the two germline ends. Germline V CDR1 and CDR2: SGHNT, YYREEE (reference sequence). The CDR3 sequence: CASSLVRTTSEGYTF. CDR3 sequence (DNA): TGTGCCAGCAGCTTGGTTCGGACCACCTCCGAGGGCTACACCTTC.

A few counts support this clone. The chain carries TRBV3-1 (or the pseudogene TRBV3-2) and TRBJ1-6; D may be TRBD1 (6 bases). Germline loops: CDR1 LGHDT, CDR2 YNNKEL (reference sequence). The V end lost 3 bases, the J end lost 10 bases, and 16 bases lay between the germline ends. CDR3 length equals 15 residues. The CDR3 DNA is TGTGCCAGCAGCCATCCCAGGGGAGAATACTCACCCCTCCACTTT. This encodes CASSHPRGEYSPLHF.

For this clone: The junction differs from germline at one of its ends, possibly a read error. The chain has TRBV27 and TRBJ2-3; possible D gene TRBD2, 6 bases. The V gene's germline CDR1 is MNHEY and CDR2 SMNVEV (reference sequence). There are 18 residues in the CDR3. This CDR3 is CAGSPRFSGTTSTDTQYF. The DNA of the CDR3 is TGTGCCGGCAGTCCCCGGTTTAGCGGAACGACCAGCACAGATACGCAGTATTTT.

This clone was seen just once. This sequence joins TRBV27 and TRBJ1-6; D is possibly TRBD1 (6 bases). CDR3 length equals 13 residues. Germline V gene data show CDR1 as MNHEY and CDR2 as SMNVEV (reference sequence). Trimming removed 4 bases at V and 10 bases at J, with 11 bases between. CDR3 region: CASSWVRGSPLHF. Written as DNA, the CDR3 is TGTGCCAGCAGTTGGGTCAGGGGCTCACCCCTCCACTTT.

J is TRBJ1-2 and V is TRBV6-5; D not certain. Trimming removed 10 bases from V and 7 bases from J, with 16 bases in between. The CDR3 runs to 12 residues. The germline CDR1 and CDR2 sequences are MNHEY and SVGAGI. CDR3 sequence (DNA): TGTGCCATCCGAAGGGAGGGAGCTGGCTACACCTTC. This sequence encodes CAIRREGAGYTF.

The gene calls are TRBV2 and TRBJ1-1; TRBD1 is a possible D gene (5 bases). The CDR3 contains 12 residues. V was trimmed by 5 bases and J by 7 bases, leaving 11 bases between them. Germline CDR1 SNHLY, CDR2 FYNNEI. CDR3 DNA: TGTGCCAGCAGTCATGGGGGGGATGAAGCTTTCTTT. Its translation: CASSHGGDEAFF.

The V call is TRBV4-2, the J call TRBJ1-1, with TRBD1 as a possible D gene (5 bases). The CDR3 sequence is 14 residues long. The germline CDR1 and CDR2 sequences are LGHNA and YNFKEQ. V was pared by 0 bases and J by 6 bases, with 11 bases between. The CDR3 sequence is CASSQEGGDAEAFF. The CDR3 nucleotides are TGTGCCAGCAGCCAAGAAGGAGGGGACGCTGAAGCTTTCTTT.

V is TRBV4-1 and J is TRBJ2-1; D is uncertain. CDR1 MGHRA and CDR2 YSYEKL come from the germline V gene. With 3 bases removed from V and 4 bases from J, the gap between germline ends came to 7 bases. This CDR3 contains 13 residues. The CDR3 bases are TGCGCCAGCAGCCAGGACCTTTACAATGAGCAGTTCTTC. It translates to CASSQDLYNEQFF.

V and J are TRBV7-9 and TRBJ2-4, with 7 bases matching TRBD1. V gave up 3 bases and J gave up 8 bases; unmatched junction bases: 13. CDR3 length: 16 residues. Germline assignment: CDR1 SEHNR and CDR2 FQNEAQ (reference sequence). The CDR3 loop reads CASSFGTDGPWHIQYF. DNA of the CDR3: TGTGCCAGCAGCTTTGGGACAGACGGACCCTGGCACATTCAGTACTTC.

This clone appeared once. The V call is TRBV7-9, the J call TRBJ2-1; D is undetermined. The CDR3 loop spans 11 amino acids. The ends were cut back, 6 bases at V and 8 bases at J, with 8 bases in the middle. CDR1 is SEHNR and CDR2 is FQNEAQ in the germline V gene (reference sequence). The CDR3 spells CASRGFDEQFF. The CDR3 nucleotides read TGTGCCAGCAGAGGTTTCGATGAGCAGTTCTTC.